This T cell receptor beta chain was retrieved from a study of T cell responses to AZD1222 COVID-19 vaccine. Study outcomes and limitations: Seropositive status at baseline applied to only 6 or 7 AZD1222 recipients.

Trimming removed 0 bases at V and 4 bases at J, with 12 bases between. From germline, CDR1 is MNHEY and CDR2 SVGAGI. CDR3 length: 15 residues. The repertoire was sequenced with immunoSEQ multiplex PCR; TCRdb's copy has only in-frame clones and lacks some. The data contain 96,000 or so clones, about nine tenths of them singletons. Note on this clone: Antigen: not known.

This TCR was sampled from an adult in good health. The V call is TRBV6-5, the J call TRBJ2-5, with D perhaps TRBD1 or TRBD2 (5 bases each). Material: peripheral blood, obtained on day 0 of AZD1222 vaccination. The DNA of the CDR3 is TGTGCCAGCAGTTACTCCCCCCGAGGGGTAGAGACCCAGTACTTC. Protein: CASSYSPRGVETQYF.